Listed below are T cell receptor beta chains from one sample, sequenced in a study of control samples from healthy donors and cancer patients. Repertoires were generated with immunoSEQ multiplex PCR, while TCRdb's copy carries only in-frame clones and drops some. The sample yields some 210,000 clones, about nine tenths seen once. The sample was blood. These TCRs come from a man aged 30 to 45 in good health. Both conserved end residues are part of each CDR3. Fields, in order: V gene, J gene, clone size, D gene, CDR3 protein, CDR3 DNA. D genes are given only for firm matches. Rows give clone size only sometimes, using once, few, many, or a class for an expanded clone.

>TRBV4-1|TRBJ1-6|NA|NA
CASSQERGTPSPLHF
TGCGCCAGCAGCCAAGAGAGAGGCACCCCGTCACCCCTCCACTTT
>TRBV19|TRBJ2-2|once|NA
CASTPAEGPVGGELFF
TGTGCCAGTACCCCGGCCGAGGGACCCGTGGGCGGGGAGCTGTTTTTT
>TRBV6-5|TRBJ2-7|NA|NA
CASSPTFLAPYEQYF
TGTGCCAGCAGTCCCACCTTCCTAGCACCCTACGAGCAGTACTTC
>TRBV9|TRBJ1-2|NA|NA
CASSQNGAGYTF
TGTGCCAGCAGCCAAAATGGTGCTGGCTACACCTTC
>TRBV7-9|TRBJ1-2|NA|TRBD1
CASSPTGNYGYTF
TGTGCCAGCAGCCCGACAGGGAACTATGGCTACACCTTC
>TRBV5-1|TRBJ1-6|NA|NA
CASSLMSSYNSPLHF
TGCGCCAGCAGCTTGATGAGCTCCTATAATTCACCCCTCCACTTT
>TRBV7-3|TRBJ2-1|NA|NA
CASSPQGTTSYNEQFF
TGTGCCAGCAGCCCCCAGGGGACAACCTCCTACAATGAGCAGTTCTTC
>TRBV7-2|TRBJ1-1|NA|NA
CASSFWDQMNTEAFF
TGTGCCAGCAGCTTTTGGGACCAGATGAACACTGAAGCTTTCTTT
>TRBV7-9|TRBJ2-4|NA|NA
CASSSGVALAKNIQYF
TGTGCCAGCAGCTCCGGGGTAGCATTGGCCAAAAACATTCAGTACTTC
>TRBV4-1|TRBJ2-7|NA|TRBD2
CASSQRLLGGGSYEQYF
TGCGCCAGCAGCCAACGTCTTTTGGGCGGGGGCTCCTACGAGCAGTACTTC
>TRBV18|TRBJ1-1|NA|TRBD1
CASSPQVGQGSSEAFF
TGTGCCAGCTCACCCCAGGTCGGACAGGGAAGTTCTGAAGCTTTCTTT
>TRBV7-3|TRBJ2-1|NA|TRBD2
CASSLRAGGSYNEQFF
TGTGCCAGCAGCTTAAGAGCGGGGGGCTCCTACAATGAGCAGTTCTTC
>TRBV5-1|TRBJ1-3|once|TRBD1
CASRQGISGNTIYF
TGCGCCAGCAGACAGGGGATCTCTGGAAACACCATATATTTT
>TRBV5-1|TRBJ2-7|once|NA
CASSLVVGYEQYF
TGCGCCAGCAGCTTGGTAGTAGGATACGAGCAGTACTTC
>TRBV7-8|TRBJ2-1|NA|NA
CASSPGKSAPGYEQFF
TGTGCCAGCAGCCCGGGCAAATCCGCCCCGGGATATGAGCAGTTCTTC
>TRBV7-9|TRBJ2-1|NA|NA
CASSPNLGTGRGEQFF
TGTGCCAGCAGCCCAAACCTCGGGACTGGACGAGGTGAGCAGTTCTTC
>TRBV18|TRBJ1-1|NA|TRBD1
CASSLSDRLTEAFF
TGTGCCAGCTCACTTTCGGACAGGCTCACTGAAGCTTTCTTT
>TRBV7-9|TRBJ2-1|NA|NA
CASSLYAGSYNEQFF
TGTGCCAGCAGCCTTTATGCGGGATCCTACAATGAGCAGTTCTTC
>TRBV28|TRBJ1-2|once|NA
CASSPIPASRHTF
TGTGCCAGCAGTCCCATCCCTGCCAGTCGTCACACCTTC
>TRBV7-9|TRBJ1-2|NA|NA
CASSLGGRGRDYGYTF
TGTGCCAGCAGCTTAGGGGGACGGGGGCGCGACTATGGCTACACCTTC